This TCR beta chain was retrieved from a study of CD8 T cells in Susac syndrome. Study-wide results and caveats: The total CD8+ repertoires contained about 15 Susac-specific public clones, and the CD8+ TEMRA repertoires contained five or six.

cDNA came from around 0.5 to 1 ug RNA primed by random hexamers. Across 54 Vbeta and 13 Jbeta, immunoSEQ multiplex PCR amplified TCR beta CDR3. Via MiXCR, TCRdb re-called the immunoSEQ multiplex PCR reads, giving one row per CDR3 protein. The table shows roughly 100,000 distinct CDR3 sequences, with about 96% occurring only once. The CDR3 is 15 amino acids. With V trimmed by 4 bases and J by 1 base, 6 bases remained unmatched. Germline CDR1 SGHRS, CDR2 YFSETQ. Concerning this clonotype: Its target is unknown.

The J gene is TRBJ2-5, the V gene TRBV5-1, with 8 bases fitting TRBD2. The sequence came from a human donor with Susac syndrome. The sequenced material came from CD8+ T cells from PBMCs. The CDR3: CASSARRGGQETQYF. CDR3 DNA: TGCGCCAGCAGCGCGAGACGGGGGGGCCAAGAGACCCAGTACTTC.